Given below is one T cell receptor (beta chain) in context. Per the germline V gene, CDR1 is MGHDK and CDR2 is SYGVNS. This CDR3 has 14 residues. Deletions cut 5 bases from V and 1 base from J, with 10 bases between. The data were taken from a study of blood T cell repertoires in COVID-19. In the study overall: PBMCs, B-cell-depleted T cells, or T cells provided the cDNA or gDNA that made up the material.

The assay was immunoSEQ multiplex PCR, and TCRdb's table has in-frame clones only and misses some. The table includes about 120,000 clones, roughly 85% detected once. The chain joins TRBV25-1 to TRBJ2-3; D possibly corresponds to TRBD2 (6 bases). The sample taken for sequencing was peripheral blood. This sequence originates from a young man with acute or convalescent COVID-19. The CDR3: CASSRPGGTDTQYF. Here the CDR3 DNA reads TGTGCCAGCAGTCGACCGGGGGGCACAGATACGCAGTATTTT. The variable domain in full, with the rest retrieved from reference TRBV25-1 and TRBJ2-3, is EADIYQTPRYLVIGTGKKITLECSQTMGHDKMYWYQQDPGMELHLIHYSYGVNSTEKGDLSSESTVSRIRTEHFPLTLESARPSHTSQYLCASSRPGGTDTQYFGPGTRLTVL.